This T cell receptor beta chain is drawn from a study of T-cell memory formation after mild COVID-19. CDR1 and CDR2 (germline): SGHRS, YFSETQ. Trimming took 5 bases from V and 0 from J, leaving 8 bases between them. This CDR3 has 13 residues. A few counts support this clonotype. Each CDR3 protein gets one entry after TCRdb re-called the 5' RACE reads with MiXCR. The sample consists of 400,000 or so distinct CDR3 sequences, roughly 20% of them appearing once. This receptor was taken from an adult woman who had mild COVID-19 (a few samples of this study predate the infection). Cell type and time point are not known. Sequencing was carried out using PBMCs or a T cell subset sorted from them (not recorded which). This sequence joins TRBV5-1 and TRBJ1-2; D not resolved. The CDR3 loop is CASSTDPNYGYTF. In DNA form, the CDR3 reads TGCGCCAGCAGTACAGACCCTAACTATGGCTACACCTTC.